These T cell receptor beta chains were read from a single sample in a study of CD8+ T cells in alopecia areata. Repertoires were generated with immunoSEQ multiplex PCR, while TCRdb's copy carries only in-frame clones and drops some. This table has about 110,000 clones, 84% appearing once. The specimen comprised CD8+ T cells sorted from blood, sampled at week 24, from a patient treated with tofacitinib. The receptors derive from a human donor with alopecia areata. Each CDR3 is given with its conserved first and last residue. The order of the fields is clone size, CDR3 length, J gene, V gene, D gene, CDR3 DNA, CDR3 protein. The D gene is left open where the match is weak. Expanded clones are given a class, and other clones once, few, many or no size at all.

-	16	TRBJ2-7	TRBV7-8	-	TGTGCCAGCAGCTTAGCTCCGGGCCCGACCCGCTACGAGCAGTACTTC	CASSLAPGPTRYEQYF
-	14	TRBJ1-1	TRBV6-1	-	TGTGCCAGCAGTGAACGAGGGATGAACACTGAAGCTTTCTTT	CASSERGMNTEAFF
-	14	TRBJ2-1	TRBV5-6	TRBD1	TGTGCCAGTGAGGAGACAGGGGGTTACAATGAGCAGTTCTTC	CASEETGGYNEQFF
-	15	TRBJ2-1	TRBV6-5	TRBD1	TGTGCCAGCAGTCCCGGACAGGGCTCCTACAATGAGCAGTTCTTC	CASSPGQGSYNEQFF
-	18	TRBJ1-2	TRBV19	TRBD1	TGTGCCAGCGGGGGGAACCAAGGGACAGCCGAGCTCCAATATGGCTACACCTTC	CASGGNQGTAELQYGYTF
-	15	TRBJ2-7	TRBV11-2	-	TGTGCCAGCAGCTTAGTGCAGGGGTCATCCTACGAGCAGTACTTC	CASSLVQGSSYEQYF
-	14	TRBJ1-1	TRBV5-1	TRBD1	TGCGCCAGCAGCGAGACAGGGGTGGGCACTGAAGCTTTCTTT	CASSETGVGTEAFF
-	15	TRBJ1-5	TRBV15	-	TGTGCCACCAGCAGGGACCGGGGGGTCAATCAGCCCCAGCATTTT	CATSRDRGVNQPQHF
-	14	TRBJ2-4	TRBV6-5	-	TGTGCCAGCAGTCCCGGGACGGCCAAAAACATTCAGTACTTC	CASSPGTAKNIQYF
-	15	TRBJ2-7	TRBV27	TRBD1	TGTGCCAGCAGTTTACCGGGACAGGGCATAGGCGAGCAGTACTTC	CASSLPGQGIGEQYF
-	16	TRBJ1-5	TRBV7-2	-	TGTGCCAGCAGCCCCCCCCCGGGAGCAGCGGGTCAGCCCCAGCATTTT	CASSPPPGAAGQPQHF
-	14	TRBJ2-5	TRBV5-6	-	TGTGCCAGCAGCTTGGGACAGACCCAAGAGACCCAGTACTTC	CASSLGQTQETQYF
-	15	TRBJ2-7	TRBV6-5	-	TGTGCCAGCAGTTACTCGGACTTGAGCTCCTACGAGCAGTACTTC	CASSYSDLSSYEQYF
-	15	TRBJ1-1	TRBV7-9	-	TGTGCCAGCAGCTCGGTCATTGGGGTGATCACTGAAGCTTTCTTT	CASSSVIGVITEAFF
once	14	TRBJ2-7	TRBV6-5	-	TGTGCCAGCAGTTACTCCTGGGAAGGGTACGAGCAGTACTTC	CASSYSWEGYEQYF
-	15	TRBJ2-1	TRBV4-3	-	TGCGCCAGCAGCCAAGGAGTGAGCTCCTACAATGAGCAGTTCTTC	CASSQGVSSYNEQFF
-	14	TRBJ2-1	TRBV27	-	TGTGCCAGCAGTTTATTTGACAGCAGCAATGAGCAGTTCTTC	CASSLFDSSNEQFF
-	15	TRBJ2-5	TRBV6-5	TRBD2	TGTGCCAGCAGTTCATTAGCGGGGGGGCCCGAGACCCAGTACTTC	CASSSLAGGPETQYF
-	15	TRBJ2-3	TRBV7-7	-	TGTGCTAGCAGCTTAGAAGCAGGCTCCGCAGATACGCAGTATTTT	CASSLEAGSADTQYF
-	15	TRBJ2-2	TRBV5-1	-	TGCGCCAGCAGCCTAGGCCCCGCGAGCACCGGGGAGCTGTTTTTT	CASSLGPASTGELFF
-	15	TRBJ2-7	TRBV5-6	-	TGTGCCAGCAGCTTGGGAGGGGACTTCTCCTACGAGCAGTACTTC	CASSLGGDFSYEQYF
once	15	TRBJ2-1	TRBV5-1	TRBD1	TGCGCCAGCAGCTTAGGACAGGGGGGCTACAATGAGCAGTTCTTC	CASSLGQGGYNEQFF
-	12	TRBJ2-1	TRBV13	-	TGTGCCAGCAGCACACTAGGGTTAGAGCAGTTCTTC	CASSTLGLEQFF
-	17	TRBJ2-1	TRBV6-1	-	TGTGCCAGCAGTGAGGGCATTTTAACGGATTCCTACAATGAGCAGTTCTTC	CASSEGILTDSYNEQFF
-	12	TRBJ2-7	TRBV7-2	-	TGTGCCAGCAGTTCGTGGGGCGACGAGCAGTACTTC	CASSSWGDEQYF
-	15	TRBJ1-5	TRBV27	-	TGTGCCAGCAGTACAGGTTTCCTGGGCAATCAGCCCCCGCATTTT	CASSTGFLGNQPPHF
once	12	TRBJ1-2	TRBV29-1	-	TGCAGCGTAGACAGCTCGGGGTATGGCTACACCTTC	CSVDSSGYGYTF
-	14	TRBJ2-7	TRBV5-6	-	TGTGCCAGCAGCTTCCGGGACAACTCCTACGAGCAGTACTTC	CASSFRDNSYEQYF
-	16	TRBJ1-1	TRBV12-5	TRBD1	TGTGCTAGTGGCCAGGACAGGGGGCGAATGAACACTGAAGCTTTCTTT	CASGQDRGRMNTEAFF
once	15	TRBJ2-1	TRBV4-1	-	TGCGCCAGCAGCCAAGATATCGGAACCTACAATGAGCAGTTCTTC	CASSQDIGTYNEQFF
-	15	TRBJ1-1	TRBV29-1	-	TGCAGCGTTGAAGATGCCCCATCATTGAACACTGAAGCTTTCTTT	CSVEDAPSLNTEAFF
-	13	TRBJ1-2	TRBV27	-	TGTGCCAGCAGGGGGGACGGATTATATGGCTACACCTTC	CASRGDGLYGYTF
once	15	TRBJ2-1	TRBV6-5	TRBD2	TGTGCCAGCAGTTACTCTAGCGGGGGGAGTCATGAGCAGTTCTTC	CASSYSSGGSHEQFF
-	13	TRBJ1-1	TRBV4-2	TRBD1	TGTGCCAGCAGCCAAGGGACAGGGACTGAAGCTTTCTTT	CASSQGTGTEAFF
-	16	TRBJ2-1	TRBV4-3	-	TGCGCCAGCAGCCAAGATAGTGGGGGCACCTACAATGAGCAGTTCTTC	CASSQDSGGTYNEQFF
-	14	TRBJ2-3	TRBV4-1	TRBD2	TGCGCCAGCAGCCAGGGGGGGGGCACAGATACGCAGTATTTT	CASSQGGGTDTQYF
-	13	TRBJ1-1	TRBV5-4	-	TGTGCCAGCAGCTTGGGATGGAGGACTGAAGCTTTCTTT	CASSLGWRTEAFF
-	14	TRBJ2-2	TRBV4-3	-	TGCGCCAGCAGCCCCGACCTGTTAGGCGGGGAGCTGTTTTTT	CASSPDLLGGELFF
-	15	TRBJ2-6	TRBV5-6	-	TGTGCCAGCAGCTTGGGTCTCTCTGGGGCCAACGTCCTGACTTTC	CASSLGLSGANVLTF
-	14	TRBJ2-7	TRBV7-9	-	TGTGCCAGCAGCTTTAATGGCCAGGAGGACGAGCAGTACTTC	CASSFNGQEDEQYF
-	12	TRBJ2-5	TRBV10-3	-	TGTGCCAGCAGCCCCGGCCAAGAGACCCAGTACTTC	CASSPGQETQYF
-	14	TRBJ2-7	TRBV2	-	TGTGCCAGCAGTGCCCCGTTCCCGGCCTACGAGCAGTACTTC	CASSAPFPAYEQYF
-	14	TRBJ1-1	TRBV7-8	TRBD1	TGTGCCAGCAGCATTAGGACAGGGGGCACTGAAGCTTTCTTT	CASSIRTGGTEAFF
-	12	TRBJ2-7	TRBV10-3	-	TGTGCCATCAGTGGATCAGGGTACGAGCAGTACTTC	CAISGSGYEQYF
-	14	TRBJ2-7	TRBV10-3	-	TGTGCCATCAGTGAGTCTGGCACCACCTACGAGCAGTACTTC	CAISESGTTYEQYF
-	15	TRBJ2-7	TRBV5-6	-	TGTGCCAGCAGCTTGGGGGGGACATTAGGCTACGAGCAGTACTTC	CASSLGGTLGYEQYF
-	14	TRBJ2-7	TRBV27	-	TGTGCCAGCAGTTTACTCCCCAGGTCCTACGAGCAGTACTTC	CASSLLPRSYEQYF
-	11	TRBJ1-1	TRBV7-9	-	TGTGCCAGCAGCTTAGACCGTGAAGCTTTCTTT	CASSLDREAFF
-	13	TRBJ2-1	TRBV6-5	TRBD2	TGTGCCAGCAGTAGCGGGGGGCACAATGAGCAGTTCTTC	CASSSGGHNEQFF
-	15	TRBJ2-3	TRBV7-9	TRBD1	TGTGCCAGCAGCTCAACAGGGGGTAGCACAGATACGCAGTATTTT	CASSSTGGSTDTQYF
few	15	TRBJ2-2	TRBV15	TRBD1	TGTGCCACCAGCAGAGCAGGGGGCAACACCGGGGAGCTGTTTTTT	CATSRAGGNTGELFF
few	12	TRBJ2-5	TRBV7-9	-	TGTGCCAGCAGCCTAAGTGGAGAGACCCAGTACTTC	CASSLSGETQYF
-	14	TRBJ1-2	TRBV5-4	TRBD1	TGTGCCAGCAGCTCCGAACAGGGGCGGGGTGGCTACACCTTC	CASSSEQGRGGYTF
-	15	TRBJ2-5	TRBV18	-	TGTGCCAGCTCACCATTCCCCGGGGAGGCTGACACCCAGTACTTC	CASSPFPGEADTQYF
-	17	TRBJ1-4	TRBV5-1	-	TGCGCCAGCAGCTTAACTACAGGGTCAACAACTAATGAAAAACTGTTTTTT	CASSLTTGSTTNEKLFF
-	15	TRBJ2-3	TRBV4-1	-	TGCGCCAGCAGCCAAGTCTTTGGGGGGACAGATACGCAGTATTTT	CASSQVFGGTDTQYF
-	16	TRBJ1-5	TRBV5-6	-	TGTGCCAGCAGCTTGCTGGGGGGGGATAGCAATCAGCCCCAGCATTTT	CASSLLGGDSNQPQHF
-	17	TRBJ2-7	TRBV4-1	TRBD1	TGCGCCAGCAGCCAAGATGCCGGACAGGGGGACTCCTACGAGCAGTACTTC	CASSQDAGQGDSYEQYF
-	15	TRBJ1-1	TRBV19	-	TGTGCCGGTAGTATCCCCGAGGCAGGACGGAATGAAGCTTTCTTT	CAGSIPEAGRNEAFF
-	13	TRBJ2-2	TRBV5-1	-	TGCGCCAGCAGCTTAGGCGGGTCCGGGGAGCTGTTTTTT	CASSLGGSGELFF